This TCR beta chain was observed in a study of blood T cell repertoires in COVID-19. Study-wide background: Italy, Spain and the United States were the sources of the convalescent and acute COVID-19 samples. The analysed material was cDNA or gDNA that came from T cells, B-cell-depleted T cells, or PBMCs.

Germline assignment: CDR1 SNHLY and CDR2 FYNNEI. Trimming pared 11 bases from V and 0 bases from J, leaving 13 bases between. The CDR3 totals 13 residues. Sequencing used immunoSEQ multiplex PCR; TCRdb keeps in-frame clones, though not all of them. The sample yields around 130,000 clones, about four fifths seen once. The TCR originated in a woman aged 60-75 years with acute or convalescent COVID-19. The chain combines TRBV2 with TRBJ1-1, with no clear D. The sequenced sample consisted of peripheral blood. The DNA for the CDR3 is TGTGCCGGGTGCGTGGAGATGAACACTGAAGCTTTCTTT. As protein: CAGCVEMNTEAFF. The full variable domain, its missing parts supplied by reference TRBV2 and TRBJ1-1, is EPEVTQTPSHQVTQMGQEVILRCVPISNHLYFYWYRQILGQKVEFLVSFYNNEISEKSEIFDDQFSVERPDGSNFTLKIRSTKLEDSAMYFCAGCVEMNTEAFFGQGTRLTVV.